The 5 T cell receptor beta chains in this list originate from one sample, sequenced in a study of identifying expanded T cells in peripheral blood (dated by TCRdb to about 2019). Receptor libraries were prepared by the immunoSEQ multiplex PCR assay. The source is immuneACCESS, and TCRdb retained only in-frame sequences with V and J called. Part of the clones is not carried over; for the studies checked, unresolved V genes explain less than half of this, and the remainder is unexplained. This sample is represented by tens of thousands of clones; 84% of them were singletons. The leading ten clones occupy around 19% of the sample. The specimen sequenced was blood. Receptors were obtained from a person aged 18-69 years in good health.

The genes are TRBV15 and TRBJ2-1, with 12 bases matching TRBD2. With 0 bases clipped from V and 8 bases from J, the junction kept 5 bases outside the gene matches. The germline V gene has CDR1 LNHNV and CDR2 YYDKDF (reference sequence). The CDR3 has 16 amino acids. The CDR3 here is CATSRDLAGGPYEQFF. The CDR3 nucleotides read TGTGCCACCAGCAGAGATCTAGCGGGAGGGCCCTATGAGCAGTTCTTC.

The chain uses TRBV27 and TRBJ2-7; D may be TRBD1 (5 bases). The CDR3 is 14 residues long. V was trimmed by 3 bases and J by 6 bases, leaving 15 bases between them. Germline-derived CDR1 and CDR2 are MNHEY and SMNVEV (reference sequence). DNA for the CDR3: TGTGCCAGCAGTTTTTCACAGGACGGGTCCGAGCAGTACTTC. It is translated as CASSFSQDGSEQYF.

The chain has TRBV7-3 and TRBJ2-1, with D perhaps TRBD1 or TRBD2 (5 bases each). CDR1 and CDR2 (germline): SGHTA, FQGTGA. V shed 5 bases and J shed 9 bases, with 14 bases lying between them. The CDR3 runs to 13 residues. CDR3 in amino acids: CASSSGTLTEQFF. CDR3 sequence (DNA): TGTGCCAGCAGCAGTGGGACGCTCACTGAGCAGTTCTTC.

The genes are TRBV28 and TRBJ2-1, with D possibly matching TRBD2 (5 bases). The CDR3 sequence is 14 residues long. Trimming removed 7 bases from V and 2 bases from J, with 12 bases in between. Germline CDR1 MDHEN, CDR2 SYDVKM. The CDR3 spells CASKLGGPYNEQFF. In DNA, the CDR3 is TGTGCCAGCAAATTAGGAGGCCCCTACAATGAGCAGTTCTTC.

The rearrangement links TRBV28 to TRBJ2-5; D might be TRBD1 (6 bases). Germline-derived CDR1 and CDR2 are MDHEN and SYDVKM. The V gene lost 2 bases and the J gene lost 3 bases, with 13 bases spanning the gap. This CDR3 contains 15 residues. The CDR3 here is CASSLRTVYKETQYF. The CDR3 DNA follows: TGTGCCAGCAGTTTAAGGACAGTGTATAAAGAGACCCAGTACTTC.